This T cell receptor (beta chain) is drawn from a study of blood T cell repertoires in COVID-19. Across the whole study: Italy, Spain and the United States were the sources of the convalescent and acute COVID-19 samples. PBMCs, B-cell-depleted T cells, or T cells provided the cDNA or gDNA that made up the material.

This clone was counted a single time. How the authors handled the data: Nucleated cell number was recorded as an estimate derived from reference gene primer amplification. Here immunoSEQ multiplex PCR was the method, and the copy in TCRdb shows in-frame clones only, minus some. D and trimming were read from the DNA, whereas the V and J calls and clone size are those reported in that table. The repertoire holds 170,000 or so clones, roughly 84% seen once, with 14% in the top ten. Looked up from germline, CDR1 is SGHVS and CDR2 is FQNEAQ. The CDR3 length is 13 residues. Trimming took off 1 base at V and 5 bases at J, with 7 bases between the two ends.

Sequencing was done on a sample of peripheral blood. This clonotype was sampled from a young man with active or convalescent COVID-19. J is TRBJ2-3 and V is TRBV7-8; TRBD2 is a possible D gene (5 bases). The CDR3 nucleotides are TGTGCCAGCAGCTTAGTAACTAGAGATACGCAGTATTTT. Protein sequence: CASSLVTRDTQYF.